This entry lists 24 T cell receptor beta chains sequenced from one sample in a study of T-cell reconstitution after alpha-beta-depleted transplantation in children. Unique molecular identifiers were used to barcode this TCRbeta library. TCRdb independently ran MiXCR on the PCR reads; one entry per CDR3 protein. The profile shows approximately 400,000 distinct CDR3 sequences, 11% of them singletons. This material consisted of PBMCs from the stem cell graft donor, taken from the stem cell graft. These receptors were collected from a human donor who donated a stem cell graft to a child with acute myeloid leukemia.

V is TRBV6-1 and J is TRBJ2-5; the match to TRBD1 covers 10 bases. Trimming at V came to 5 bases and at J to 5 bases, leaving 11 bases not matched to a gene. Germline V gene data show CDR1 as MNHNS and CDR2 as SASEGT. There are 16 residues in the CDR3. The CDR3 sequence is CASSHLPGQGMETQYF. The CDR3 DNA reads TGTGCCAGCAGTCATCTTCCGGGACAGGGGATGGAGACCCAGTACTTC.

The chain uses TRBV25-1 and TRBJ1-1, with D possibly matching TRBD1 (6 bases). The V and J ends lost 1 base and 0 bases respectively, with 12 bases between them. The germline gives CDR1 MGHDK, CDR2 SYGVNS. This CDR3 comprises 16 residues. In DNA form, the CDR3 reads TGTGCCAGCAGTGAATCCAGGGCAGGGGTGAACACTGAAGCTTTCTTT. Its protein product is CASSESRAGVNTEAFF.

This clonotype was counted only a few times. The chain uses TRBV6-5 and TRBJ2-7; D possibly corresponds to TRBD1 (5 bases). Trimming shortened V by 2 bases and J by 0 bases, and 11 bases separated the two germline ends. CDR3 length: 15 amino acids. The germline gives CDR1 MNHEY, CDR2 SVGAGI. CDR3 loop: CASSYRDSPSYEQYF. DNA for the CDR3: TGTGCCAGCAGTTACCGAGACAGCCCCTCCTACGAGCAGTACTTC.

This chain joins TRBV10-3 and TRBJ2-7, with a tentative D call TRBD2 (6 bases). The CDR3 is 17 amino acids. Germline assignment: CDR1 ENHRY and CDR2 SYGVKD. Between the trimmed V and J ends, which lost 4 bases and 0 bases, there was a span of 19 bases. The CDR3 DNA reads as TGTGCCATCAGTGGCCCGAAGCGGGCGGAAAGCTCCTACGAGCAGTACTTC. Its protein is CAISGPKRAESSYEQYF.

The chain recombines TRBV6-2 or TRBV6-3 with TRBJ2-1; the match to TRBD2 covers 7 bases. CDR1 and CDR2 from the germline V gene are MNHEY and SVGEGT. V lost 6 bases, J lost 6 bases, and 5 bases stayed unmatched. The CDR3 runs to 13 residues. Here the CDR3 DNA reads TGTGCCAGCAGAACTAGCGCCTTCAATGAGCAGTTCTTC. Its translation is CASRTSAFNEQFF.

This clonotype turned up a few times. This sequence joins TRBV7-2 and TRBJ2-2; 9 positions agree with TRBD2. The CDR3 consists of 19 residues. V gave up 2 bases and J gave up 0 bases; unmatched junction bases: 10. The V gene's germline CDR1 is SGHTA and CDR2 FQGNSA. The CDR3 DNA reads TGTGCCAGCAGCTTATCGGGCGGGGGGGCATTTGCGAACACCGGGGAGCTGTTTTTT. This gives the protein CASSLSGGGAFANTGELFF.

This clonotype was picked up a small number of times. The CDR3 DNA follows: TGTGCCAGCAGTCCGACTAGCTCCAATGAGCAGTTCTTC. Amino acid sequence: CASSPTSSNEQFF. The chain uses TRBV12-3 or TRBV12-4 and TRBJ2-1; 7 bases fit TRBD2. The CDR3 contains 13 residues. Trimming removed 5 bases from V and 6 bases from J; junction bases left unmatched: 4.

The rearrangement uses TRBV11-2 and TRBJ2-2, with D unresolved. CDR1 and CDR2 from the germline V gene are SGHAT and FQNNGV. This CDR3 is built from 14 residues. V lost 6 bases to trimming and J lost 1 base, with 9 bases between them. This CDR3 reads CASSALKNTGELFF. The DNA for the CDR3 is TGTGCCAGCAGTGCCCTAAAGAACACCGGGGAGCTGTTTTTT.

The chain employs TRBV18 and TRBJ2-7; D possibly corresponds to TRBD2 (5 bases). The ends were cut back, 5 bases at V and 0 bases at J, with 8 bases in the middle. This CDR3 has 13 residues. CDR1 and CDR2 from the germline V gene are KGHSH and LQKENI. This CDR3 is CASSEGVSYEQYF. DNA for the CDR3: TGTGCCAGCTCAGAGGGTGTCTCCTACGAGCAGTACTTC.

This clonotype was seen more than once but under ten times. The chain combines TRBV20-1 with TRBJ2-1; 10 positions match TRBD1. From germline, CDR1 is DFQATT and CDR2 SNEGSKA (reference sequence). The CDR3 runs 14 residues. The V and J ends lost 3 bases and 8 bases, in that order; junction bases with no gene match: 7. CDR3 DNA: TGCAGTGCTAGCGATTGGGACAGGGGACATGAGCAGTTCTTC. Protein: CSASDWDRGHEQFF.

The sample holds a few counts of this clonotype. The chain has TRBV7-9 and TRBJ2-7, with 9 bases fitting TRBD2. Trimming removed 2 bases from V and 13 bases from J; junction bases left unmatched: 6. CDR3 length equals 12 residues. The germline V gene has CDR1 SEHNR and CDR2 FQNEAQ (reference sequence). The CDR3 sequence: CASSLYPSGKYF. The CDR3 nucleotides are TGTGCCAGCAGCTTATATCCTAGCGGGAAATACTTC.

This clonotype was counted between two and nine times. The chain joins TRBV6-1 to TRBJ2-3; D is possibly TRBD2 (7 bases). The V gene's germline CDR1 is MNHNS and CDR2 SASEGT. The CDR3 is 16 amino acids. Trimming removed 4 bases at V and 4 bases at J, with 18 bases between. CDR3 sequence: CASSGQGRGFSDTQYF. CDR3 in DNA: TGTGCCAGCAGTGGCCAGGGGCGGGGGTTCTCAGATACGCAGTATTTT.

The chain uses TRBV30 and TRBJ1-3; D not resolved. With 4 bases removed from V and 0 bases from J, the gap between germline ends came to 16 bases. Germline loops: CDR1 GTSNPN, CDR2 SVGIG (reference sequence). CDR3 length equals 16 residues. The CDR3 region has the DNA TGTGCCTGGATGGAAGTCACTTTCAGCTCTGGAAACACCATATATTTT. Amino acid sequence: CAWMEVTFSSGNTIYF.

In this sample, this clonotype turned up many times. CDR3 sequence reads: CSARAAYSYNEQFF. CDR3 in DNA: TGCAGTGCGAGGGCGGCTTACTCCTACAATGAGCAGTTCTTC. The chain recombines TRBV20-1 with TRBJ2-1, with TRBD2 as a possible D gene (5 bases). The V end lost 6 bases, the J end lost 0 bases, and 12 bases lay between the germline ends. This CDR3 region has 14 residues. The V gene's germline CDR1 is DFQATT and CDR2 SNEGSKA (reference sequence).

The sample holds many counts of this clonotype. The rearrangement uses TRBV11-2 and TRBJ2-3; D unresolved. The CDR3 extends over 15 amino acids. The V and J ends lost 3 bases and 0 bases respectively, with 10 bases between them. CDR1 is SGHAT, CDR2 FQNNGV, per germline. The CDR3 loop is CASSLGRISTDTQYF. The CDR3 coding sequence is TGTGCCAGCAGCTTGGGCAGGATAAGCACAGATACGCAGTATTTT.

This clonotype was recorded a few times. The rearrangement joins TRBV4-2 to TRBJ2-3; 8 bases are shared with TRBD2. The trim removed 0 bases at V and 5 bases at J, leaving 10 bases unmatched. The CDR3 is 17 amino acids. The germline V gene has CDR1 LGHNA and CDR2 YNFKEQ. DNA of the CDR3: TGTGCCAGCAGCCAAGAGGCGGGGCGGGGGGCCGTAGATACGCAGTATTTT. It encodes CASSQEAGRGAVDTQYF.

In its sample, this clonotype was seen a few times. The chain joins TRBV24-1 to TRBJ2-3; D is tentatively TRBD1 or TRBD2 (6 bases each). In germline, CDR1 is KGHDR, CDR2 SFDVKD. The CDR3 loop spans 16 amino acids. V shed 9 bases and J shed 2 bases, with 20 bases lying between them. The CDR3 reads CATHREATLITDTQYF. DNA for the CDR3: TGTGCCACCCACAGGGAGGCCACCCTGATCACAGATACGCAGTATTTT.

This clonotype was found a few times. The chain combines TRBV4-1 with TRBJ2-3, with TRBD2 matching 10 bases. V dropped 0 bases and J dropped 7; count of bases not matched to a gene: 7. This CDR3 is built from 16 residues. The germline CDR1 and CDR2 sequences are MGHRA and YSYEKL. For the CDR3, the DNA is TGCGCCAGCAGCCAAGACAGCGGGGGGGCAGGTAATACGCAGTATTTT. This gives the protein CASSQDSGGAGNTQYF.

This chain connects TRBV29-1 to TRBJ2-3; possibly TRBD2 for D (6 bases). Germline V lookup: CDR1 SQVTM, CDR2 ANQGSEA. This CDR3 contains 13 residues. The ends were cut back, 2 bases at V and 4 bases at J, with 10 bases in the middle. The CDR3 nucleotides are TGCAGCGTTGAACGGGAGCCCGCAGATACGCAGTATTTT. This translates into CSVEREPADTQYF.

This chain uses TRBV10-1 with TRBJ2-6; D unclear. Germline values: CDR1 WNHNN, CDR2 SYGVQD (reference sequence). The CDR3 has 15 residues. V was pared by 3 bases and J by 4 bases, with 10 bases between. The CDR3 region is CASSDEGSGANVLTF. In nucleotides, the CDR3 is TGCGCCAGCAGTGACGAAGGGTCCGGGGCCAACGTCCTGACTTTC.

The chain couples TRBV20-1 to TRBJ1-4; D uncertain. CDR1 and CDR2 from the germline V gene are DFQATT and SNEGSKA (reference sequence). The length of the CDR3 is 13 residues. Trimming pared 0 bases from V and 8 bases from J, leaving 10 bases between. In nucleotides, the CDR3 is TGCAGTGCTAGAGATAGGGTACAAGAAAAACTGTTTTTT. This sequence encodes CSARDRVQEKLFF.

The rearrangement joins TRBV5-1 to TRBJ2-7; 8 nucleotides agree with TRBD1. The V gene end was trimmed by 4 bases and the J gene end by 3 bases; junction bases not matched to a gene: 12. The CDR3 sequence is 16 residues long. Germline CDR1 and CDR2: SGHRS and YFSETQ. The CDR3: CASSGSDRDAYYEQYV. The CDR3 DNA sequence: TGCGCCAGCAGCGGATCGGACAGGGACGCTTACTACGAGCAGTACGTC.

This clonotype was picked up a small number of times. The V call is TRBV10-3, the J call TRBJ2-7, with D possibly TRBD2 on 7 matching bases. CDR1 ENHRY and CDR2 SYGVKD come from the germline V gene. The CDR3 runs 13 residues. Deletions cut 2 bases from V and 7 bases from J, with 12 bases between. This CDR3 reads CAISEAGAGEQYV. As DNA, the CDR3 is TGTGCCATCAGTGAGGCGGGGGCGGGGGAGCAGTACGTC.

This clonotype was found many times. The chain carries TRBV2 and TRBJ1-5, with D possibly matching TRBD1 (5 bases). The CDR3 sequence is 14 residues long. CDR1 and CDR2 from the germline V gene are SNHLY and FYNNEI. V was clipped by 4 bases and J by 2 bases, with 9 bases between them. The CDR3 sequence is CASSGMGGNQPQHF. The CDR3 DNA reads as TGTGCCAGCAGTGGAATGGGGGGCAATCAGCCCCAGCATTTT.